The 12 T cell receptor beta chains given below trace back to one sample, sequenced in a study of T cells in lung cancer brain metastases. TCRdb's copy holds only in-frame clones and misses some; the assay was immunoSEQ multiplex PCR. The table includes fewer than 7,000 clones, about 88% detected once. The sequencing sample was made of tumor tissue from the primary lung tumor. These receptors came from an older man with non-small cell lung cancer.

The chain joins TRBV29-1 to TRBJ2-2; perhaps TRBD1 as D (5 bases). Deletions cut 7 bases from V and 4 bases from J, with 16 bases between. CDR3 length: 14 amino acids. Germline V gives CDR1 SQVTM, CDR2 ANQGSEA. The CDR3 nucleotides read TGCAGCGCCAAAGGCCCGACAGTCACCGGGGAGCTGTTTTTT. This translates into CSAKGPTVTGELFF.

Written as DNA, the CDR3 is TGTGCCAGTAGCCCCGGGGGGGACCCGAATCAGCCCCAGCATTTT. This encodes CASSPGGDPNQPQHF. The chain couples TRBV19 to TRBJ1-5; D might be TRBD1 (5 bases). Per germline, CDR1 LNHDA and CDR2 SQIVND (reference sequence). Trimming took off 6 bases at V and 4 bases at J, with 16 bases between the two ends. The CDR3 runs 15 residues.

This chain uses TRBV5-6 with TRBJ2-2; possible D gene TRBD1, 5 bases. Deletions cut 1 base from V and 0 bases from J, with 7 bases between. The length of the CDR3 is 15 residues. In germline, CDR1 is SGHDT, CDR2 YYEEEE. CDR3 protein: CASSLTGTNTGELFF. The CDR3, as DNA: TGTGCCAGCAGCTTGACAGGAACGAACACCGGGGAGCTGTTTTTT.

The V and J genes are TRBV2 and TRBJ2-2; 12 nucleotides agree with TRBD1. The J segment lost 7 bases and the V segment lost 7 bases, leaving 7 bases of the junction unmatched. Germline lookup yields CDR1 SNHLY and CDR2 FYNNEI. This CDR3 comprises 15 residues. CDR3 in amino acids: CASTPGTGGIGELFF. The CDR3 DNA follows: TGTGCCAGCACCCCCGGGACAGGGGGCATCGGGGAGCTGTTTTTT.

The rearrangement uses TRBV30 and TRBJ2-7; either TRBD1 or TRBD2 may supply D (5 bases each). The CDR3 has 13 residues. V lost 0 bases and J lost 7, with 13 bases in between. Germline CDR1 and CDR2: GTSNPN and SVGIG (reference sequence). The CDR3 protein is CAWSVTGQREQYF. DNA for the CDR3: TGTGCCTGGAGTGTAACGGGGCAAAGGGAGCAGTACTTC.

The CDR3 DNA is TGCGCCAGCAGTGCCCCCCCGGGGGAAAAACTGTTTTTT. Its protein is CASSAPPGEKLFF. V usage is TRBV10-2 and J usage is TRBJ1-4; no clear D gene. V was trimmed by 4 bases and J by 8 bases, leaving 11 bases between them. This CDR3 contains 13 residues. CDR1 and CDR2 (germline): WSHSY, SAAADI.

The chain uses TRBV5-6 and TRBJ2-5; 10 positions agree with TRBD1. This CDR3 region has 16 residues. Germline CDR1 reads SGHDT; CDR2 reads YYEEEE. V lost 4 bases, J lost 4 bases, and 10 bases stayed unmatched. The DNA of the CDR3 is TGTGCCAGCAGCCCGGGGGGACAGGGGAGTGCAGAGACCCAGTACTTC. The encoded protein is CASSPGGQGSAETQYF.

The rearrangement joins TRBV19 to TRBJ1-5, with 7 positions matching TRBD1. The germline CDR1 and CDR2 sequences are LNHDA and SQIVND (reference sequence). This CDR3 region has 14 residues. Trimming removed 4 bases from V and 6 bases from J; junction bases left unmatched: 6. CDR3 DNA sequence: TGTGCCAGTAGTACTATGACAGGGCCTCAGCCCCAGCATTTT. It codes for CASSTMTGPQPQHF.

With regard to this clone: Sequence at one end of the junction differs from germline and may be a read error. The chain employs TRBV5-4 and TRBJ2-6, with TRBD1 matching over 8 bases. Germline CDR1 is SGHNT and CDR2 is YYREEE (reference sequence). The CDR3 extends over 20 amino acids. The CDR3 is CTSSLDRTGTVSSGANVLTF. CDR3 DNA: TGTACCAGCAGCTTGGATCGGACAGGGACCGTCAGCTCTGGGGCCAACGTCCTGACTTTC.

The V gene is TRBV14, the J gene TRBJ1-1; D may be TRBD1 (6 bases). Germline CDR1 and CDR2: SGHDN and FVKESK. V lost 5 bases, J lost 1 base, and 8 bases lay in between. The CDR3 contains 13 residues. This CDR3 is CASSRGQNTEAFF. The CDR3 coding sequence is TGTGCCAGCAGCAGGGGACAGAACACTGAAGCTTTCTTT.

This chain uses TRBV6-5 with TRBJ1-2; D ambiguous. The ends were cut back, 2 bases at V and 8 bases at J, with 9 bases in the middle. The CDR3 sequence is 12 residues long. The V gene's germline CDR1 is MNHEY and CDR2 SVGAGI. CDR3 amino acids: CASSYEGRGYTF. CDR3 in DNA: TGTGCCAGCAGTTACGAAGGGCGAGGCTACACCTTC.

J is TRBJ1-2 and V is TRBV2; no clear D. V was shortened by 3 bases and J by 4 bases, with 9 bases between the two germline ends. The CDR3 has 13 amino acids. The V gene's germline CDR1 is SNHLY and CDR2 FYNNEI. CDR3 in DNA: TGTGCCAGCAGTGATTCCGGGATCTATGGCTACACCTTC. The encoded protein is CASSDSGIYGYTF.